Shown below are 11 T cell receptor beta chains from a single sample sequenced in a study of Ad26.COV2.S vaccination and SARS-CoV-2 variants. Assay: immunoSEQ multiplex PCR; the TCRdb copy retains only in-frame clones and omits some. The top ten hold about 2.7% of the sample, which has around 450,000 clones, 89% seen once. Stated treatment: roughly 18 received Ad26.COV2.S at low or high dose, single or two shots; five or six received placebo; per-sample allocation not given. Sampling took place 63 days after the first vaccine or placebo injection. The sample consisted of peripheral blood, taken in a trial of Ad26.COV2.S vaccine versus placebo. All receptors come from a person aged 18-60 years who received the Ad26.COV2.S COVID-19 vaccine or a placebo.

The chain joins TRBV18 to TRBJ1-4; TRBD1 matches 7 bases. The CDR3 runs to 15 residues. V trimming: 5 bases; J trimming: 8 bases; junction bases outside the gene matches: 11. Germline CDR1 reads KGHSH; CDR2 reads LQKENI. In DNA form, the CDR3 reads TGTGCCAGCTCATCTCGGACAGGAGAGGAGGAAAAACTGTTTTTT. Translating gives CASSSRTGEEEKLFF.

The rearrangement links TRBV7-3 to TRBJ1-6; D not resolved. The V end was cut by 0 bases, the J end by 8 bases, with 8 bases between. Germline V CDR1 and CDR2: SGHTA, FQGTGA. CDR3 length: 14 amino acids. The CDR3 DNA follows: TGTGCCAGCAGCTTAACGGGTTTTGATTCACCCCTCCACTTT. Translation gives CASSLTGFDSPLHF.

The chain couples TRBV13 to TRBJ2-3; D remains unclear. There are 17 residues in the CDR3. CDR1 PRHDT and CDR2 FYEKMQ come from the germline V gene (reference sequence). Trimming cost V 5 bases and J 0 bases, with 18 bases left between them. The chain's CDR3 is CASSATPGFSSTDTQYF. CDR3 in DNA: TGTGCCAGCAGCGCAACCCCCGGATTTAGTAGCACAGATACGCAGTATTTT.

The V gene is TRBV4-2, the J gene TRBJ2-3; D not certain. This CDR3 contains 14 residues. Germline CDR1 LGHNA, CDR2 YNFKEQ. V gave up 1 base and J gave up 0 bases, with 5 bases separating them. DNA of the CDR3: TGTGCCAGCAGCCAAGGCACGAGCACAGATACGCAGTATTTT. It yields the protein CASSQGTSTDTQYF.

This clone showed up just once. Different DNA sequences within this sample yield the same CDR3. This chain links TRBV30 with TRBJ1-5, with a weak D call TRBD1 (5 bases). Germline loops: CDR1 GTSNPN, CDR2 SVGIG (reference sequence). This CDR3 region has 13 residues. Trimming removed 1 base from V and 6 bases from J, with 10 bases in between. This CDR3 is CAWSGGVGQPQHF. The CDR3 DNA reads as TGTGCCTGGAGTGGAGGGGTAGGTCAGCCCCAGCATTTT.

The rearrangement links TRBV18 to TRBJ2-1; D is perhaps TRBD1 or TRBD2 (5 bases each). The CDR3 sequence is 16 residues long. Germline V CDR1 and CDR2: KGHSH, LQKENI. Trimming removed 0 bases at V and 3 bases at J, with 12 bases between. The CDR3 is CASSPPVERGYNEQFF. In nucleotides, the CDR3 is TGTGCCAGCTCACCACCGGTTGAGAGGGGCTACAATGAGCAGTTCTTC.

This clone was observed a few times. The chain has TRBV7-9 and TRBJ2-1; possibly TRBD2 for D (6 bases). Deletions cut 0 bases from V and 8 bases from J, with 14 bases between. Germline V lookup: CDR1 SEHNR, CDR2 FQNEAQ (reference sequence). This CDR3 spans 15 amino acids. The CDR3 region has the DNA TGTGCCAGCAGCTTAGCGTGGAGGGGAGGCCATGAGCAGTTCTTC. Translated, it gives CASSLAWRGGHEQFF.

The chain employs TRBV27 and TRBJ2-2; possible D gene TRBD2, 6 bases. The CDR3 extends over 16 amino acids. CDR1 is MNHEY, CDR2 SMNVEV, per germline (reference sequence). V was trimmed by 1 base and J by 6 bases, leaving 15 bases between them. The CDR3: CASSLYRRAGAGELFF. DNA for the CDR3: TGTGCCAGCAGTTTATACAGGAGGGCCGGGGCCGGGGAGCTGTTTTTT.

A single count supports this clone. The chain carries TRBV19 and TRBJ1-1, with 7 positions matching TRBD1. Trimming at V came to 8 bases and at J to 3 bases, leaving 6 bases not matched to a gene. This CDR3 spans 13 amino acids. Germline CDR1 reads LNHDA; CDR2 reads SQIVND (reference sequence). CDR3 bases: TGTGCCAGTCAGGGGGAGGTGTACACTGAAGCTTTCTTT. Translated, it gives CASQGEVYTEAFF.

The chain is built from TRBV27 and TRBJ1-2; TRBD1 agrees at 7 bases. V shed 6 bases and J 3 bases; nucleotides not matched to a gene: 7. From germline, CDR1 is MNHEY and CDR2 SMNVEV (reference sequence). The CDR3 extends over 14 amino acids. DNA for the CDR3: TGTGCCAGCAGGAAAATTGACAGGGACTATGGCTACACCTTC. Encoded protein: CASRKIDRDYGYTF.

The chain uses TRBV18 and TRBJ2-7; TRBD2 agrees at 14 bases. V gave up 6 bases and J gave up 4 bases; unmatched junction bases: 5. The CDR3 is 15 residues long. Germline-derived CDR1 and CDR2 are KGHSH and LQKENI. CDR3 protein: CASSYGTSGRYEQYV. In DNA form, the CDR3 reads TGTGCCAGCTCGTACGGGACTAGCGGGAGATACGAGCAGTACGTC.